What follows are 21 T cell receptor beta chains derived from one specimen sequenced in a study of blood T cells in healthy people across ages. Alongside a J-beta primer mix, a sample-barcoded 5' primer served in a second PCR lasting about 6 to 11 cycles. In TCRdb, the 5' RACE reads were re-called with MiXCR into one record per CDR3 protein. The table lists approximately 770,000 distinct CDR3 sequences, 55% to 75% of them singletons. Sequencing was performed on blood. The origin of the receptors is a man aged 25-40 years in good health.

The chain carries TRBV5-4 and TRBJ2-1; 8 bases are shared with TRBD1. The V gene's germline CDR1 is SGHNT and CDR2 YYREEE (reference sequence). CDR3 length: 15 amino acids. J gave up 5 bases and V 3 bases, and 7 bases lay outside the gene matches. The CDR3 spells CASSSTGGSHNEQFF. Written as DNA, the CDR3 is TGTGCCAGCAGCTCTACAGGGGGATCCCACAATGAGCAGTTCTTC. Drawing the rest from reference TRBV5-4 and TRBJ2-1, the complete variable domain is ETGVTQSPTHLIKTRGQQVTLRCSSQSGHNTVSWYQQALGQGPQFIFQYYREEENGRGNFPPRFSGLQFPNYSSELNVNALELDDSALYLCASSSTGGSHNEQFFGPGTRLTVL.

J is TRBJ2-2 and V is TRBV6-2 or TRBV6-3; the match to TRBD2 covers 13 bases. The ends lost 6 bases at V and 5 bases at J; junction bases unmatched: 3. The CDR3 is 15 residues long. Looked up from germline, CDR1 is MNHEY and CDR2 is SVGEGT. The CDR3 DNA reads TGTGCCAGCAGCACGACTAGCGGGAGGACCGGGGAGCTGTTTTTT. Amino acid sequence: CASSTTSGRTGELFF.

V and J are TRBV20-1 and TRBJ2-1; D tentatively fits TRBD1 or TRBD2 (5 bases each). CDR3 length: 12 amino acids. CDR1 and CDR2 (germline): DFQATT, SNEGSKA (reference sequence). V was pared by 6 bases and J by 3 bases, with 9 bases between. The CDR3 DNA reads as TGCAGTGCCAAGGGACGCTACAATGAGCAGTTCTTC. This gives the protein CSAKGRYNEQFF.

The rearrangement links TRBV7-2 to TRBJ2-3, with 7 bases matching TRBD2. CDR3 size: 18 residues. Losses at the gene ends were 1 base for V and 0 bases for J; bases not matched to a gene: 10. Per the germline V gene, CDR1 is SGHTA and CDR2 is FQGNSA. CDR3 DNA: TGTGCCAGCAGCTTAGGGCTAGCGGTATTCTCTAGCACAGATACGCAGTATTTT. Its protein product is CASSLGLAVFSSTDTQYF.

Of note for this clonotype: Germline and junction disagree at one end, which may indicate a read error. The chain combines TRBV29-1 with TRBJ1-2, with TRBD1 identical over 10 bases. Germline assignment: CDR1 SQVTM and CDR2 ANQGSEA. CDR3 length: 14 residues. This CDR3 reads CSVGGTGANYGDTF. In DNA form, the CDR3 reads TGCAGCGTTGGGGGGACAGGGGCAAACTATGGCGACACCTTC.

The chain links TRBV20-1 to TRBJ2-1; D possibly matches TRBD1 or TRBD2 (5 bases each). CDR3 size: 11 residues. CDR1 is DFQATT, CDR2 SNEGSKA, per germline (reference sequence). The ends were cut back, 0 bases at V and 13 bases at J, with 10 bases in the middle. CDR3 DNA: TGCAGTGCTAGAGATCTGGGACCCCAGTTCTTC. Residues: CSARDLGPQFF.

The chain employs TRBV7-2 and TRBJ1-2, with 8 bases identical to TRBD1. J was trimmed by 5 bases and V by 3 bases; bases with no gene match: 11. The CDR3 runs 16 residues. Germline V gene data show CDR1 as SGHTA and CDR2 as FQGNSA. The CDR3 nucleotides read TGTGCCAGCAGCTTCGACCGCGGACAGGGATTTTATGGCTACACCTTC. This encodes CASSFDRGQGFYGYTF.

The genes are TRBV7-2 and TRBJ2-7; a possible D gene is TRBD1 (6 bases). The CDR3 is made up of 15 amino acids. Germline assignment: CDR1 SGHTA and CDR2 FQGNSA. The V end was cut by 4 bases, the J end by 2 bases, with 15 bases between. CDR3 protein: CASSSSGKGAYEQYF. The CDR3 coding sequence is TGTGCCAGCAGCTCATCCGGAAAGGGGGCCTACGAGCAGTACTTC.

The V gene is TRBV10-1, the J gene TRBJ1-5; D remains ambiguous. The CDR3 consists of 16 residues. Germline V CDR1 and CDR2: WNHNN, SYGVQD (reference sequence). Trimming removed 8 bases from V and 1 base from J, with 18 bases in between. The CDR3 loop is CASHRGGGRSNQPQHF. CDR3 DNA sequence: TGCGCCAGCCACCGGGGTGGAGGCCGAAGCAATCAGCCCCAGCATTTT.

This clonotype was observed a few times. This chain joins TRBV4-3 and TRBJ2-7; TRBD1 aligns across 12 bases. Per the germline V gene, CDR1 is LGHNA and CDR2 is YSLEER. J lost 5 bases, V lost 3 bases, and 2 bases had no gene match. The CDR3 sequence is 14 residues long. In DNA form, the CDR3 reads TGCGCCAGCAGCCAGGGACAGGGGGCCGACGAGCAGTACTTC. Translating it yields CASSQGQGADEQYF.

The CDR3 region is CASSLWGGYGYTF. In DNA form, the CDR3 reads TGTGCCAGCAGCCTATGGGGTGGCTATGGCTACACCTTC. The V gene is TRBV28, the J gene TRBJ1-2; D is ambiguous. The CDR3 is 13 amino acids. V lost 6 bases to trimming and J lost 4 bases, with 12 bases between them. In germline, CDR1 is MDHEN, CDR2 SYDVKM.

The chain couples TRBV20-1 to TRBJ2-6, with 12 bases that match TRBD1. J gave up 2 bases and V 5 bases, and 10 bases lay outside the gene matches. Germline values: CDR1 DFQATT, CDR2 SNEGSKA (reference sequence). The CDR3 covers 18 residues. DNA of the CDR3: TGCAGTGCTCATCCGGGACAGGGGGCTCTCGCTGGGGCCAACGTCCTGACTTTC. The encoded protein is CSAHPGQGALAGANVLTF.

This clonotype occurred a few times. The rearrangement joins TRBV7-2 to TRBJ1-2; 7 nucleotides agree with TRBD1. CDR3 length equals 15 residues. V trimming: 5 bases; J trimming: 8 bases; junction bases outside the gene matches: 14. The germline V gene has CDR1 SGHTA and CDR2 FQGNSA. For the CDR3, the DNA is TGTGCCAGCAGCCCTACAGTTCAGGGGGGCTGGGGCTACACCTTC. This encodes CASSPTVQGGWGYTF.

The chain is built from TRBV20-1 and TRBJ2-1; the D is unclear. This CDR3 is 20 amino acids long. CDR1 and CDR2 from the germline V gene are DFQATT and SNEGSKA (reference sequence). Trimming stripped 6 bases from V and 4 bases from J, with 34 bases between. The chain's CDR3 is CSARTPIAVAERPGYNEQFF. The CDR3 DNA reads TGCAGTGCAAGAACTCCTATCGCGGTAGCCGAGCGACCCGGTTACAATGAGCAGTTCTTC.

This clonotype has just a few counts. In nucleotides, the CDR3 is TGCAGCGCCTCAACAGGCAATGAGCAGTTCTTC. Translated, it gives CSASTGNEQFF. This rearrangement joins TRBV29-1 to TRBJ2-1; D perhaps matches TRBD1 (5 bases). V gave up 7 bases and J gave up 6 bases, with 10 bases separating them. The CDR3 is made up of 11 amino acids. The germline gives CDR1 SQVTM, CDR2 ANQGSEA.

The V gene is TRBV29-1, the J gene TRBJ1-2; no definite D call. CDR3 length equals 11 residues. Germline CDR1 SQVTM, CDR2 ANQGSEA. V was trimmed by 2 bases and J by 7 bases, leaving 8 bases between them. CDR3 amino acids: CSVEQNGGYTF. For the CDR3, the DNA is TGCAGCGTTGAACAGAATGGTGGCTACACCTTC.

The V and J genes are TRBV5-1 and TRBJ2-3; no clear D gene. Deletions cut 4 bases from V and 3 bases from J, with 12 bases between. The length of the CDR3 is 14 residues. Germline lookup yields CDR1 SGHRS and CDR2 YFSETQ. This chain's CDR3 is CASSQPGRTDTQYF. The CDR3 DNA is TGCGCCAGCAGCCAGCCGGGTCGAACAGATACGCAGTATTTT.

The table lists this clonotype with a count of one. The chain carries TRBV29-1 and TRBJ1-1, with D maybe TRBD1 (6 bases). Trimming shortened V by 6 bases and J by 6 bases, and 14 bases separated the two germline ends. Looked up from germline, CDR1 is SQVTM and CDR2 is ANQGSEA. This CDR3 has 12 amino acids. In nucleotides, the CDR3 is TGCAGCGTGACAGGTCTCGAAGCTGAAGCTTTCTTT. Residues: CSVTGLEAEAFF.

J is TRBJ2-5 and V is TRBV11-2; 12 bases are a match to TRBD2. The CDR3 contains 17 residues. Germline lookup yields CDR1 SGHAT and CDR2 FQNNGV. V lost 4 bases, J lost 11 bases, and 17 bases stayed unmatched. The DNA of the CDR3 is TGTGCCAGCAGCTCCCCGTCTAGCGGGGGGGCTCCTGATGAGCAGTACTTC. Translated, it gives CASSSPSSGGAPDEQYF.

Note on this clonotype: The junction differs from germline at one of its ends, possibly a read error. The CDR3, as DNA: TGTACCTGGAGTGTTGGGGGGCCGTGGACTGAAGCTTTCTTT. Encoded protein: CTWSVGGPWTEAFF. This chain connects TRBV30 to TRBJ1-1; D may be TRBD1 (6 bases). From germline, CDR1 is GTSNPN and CDR2 SVGIG (reference sequence). CDR3 size: 14 residues.

The chain combines TRBV15 with TRBJ2-3, with D possibly TRBD1 on 8 matching bases. The CDR3 length is 18 residues. Per the germline V gene, CDR1 is LNHNV and CDR2 is YYDKDF (reference sequence). V lost 2 bases to trimming and J lost 3 bases, with 21 bases between them. Here the CDR3 DNA reads TGTGCCACCAGCAGATCTACTTGGACAGGGAGGGGTACAGATACGCAGTATTTT. Protein: CATSRSTWTGRGTDTQYF.